The 27 T cell receptor beta chains below were found in one sample sequenced in a study of T cell responses to AZD1222 COVID-19 vaccine. Measured with immunoSEQ multiplex PCR; TCRdb has only the in-frame clones, and not every one. The repertoire includes more than 150,000 clones, 80% to 90% of them detected once, and roughly 6.9% sits in the top ten. The specimen comprised peripheral blood, sampled after recovery from COVID-19. All receptors derive from an adult who had recovered from COVID-19.

V usage is TRBV19 and J usage is TRBJ1-3; no reliable D call. CDR1 is LNHDA and CDR2 is SQIVND in the germline V gene (reference sequence). This CDR3 has 16 amino acids. Trimming removed 2 bases from V and 0 bases from J, with 11 bases in between. CDR3 loop: CASSISTVNSGNTIYF. The DNA for the CDR3 is TGTGCCAGTAGTATAAGTACAGTTAACTCTGGAAACACCATATATTTT.

The V and J genes are TRBV5-1 and TRBJ2-5, with 14 positions matching TRBD2. V lost 4 bases, J lost 1 base, and 9 bases stayed unmatched. The CDR3 consists of 18 residues. Looked up from germline, CDR1 is SGHRS and CDR2 is YFSETQ. CDR3: CASSVGTSGGFVQETQYF. The CDR3 nucleotides are TGCGCCAGCAGCGTCGGGACTAGCGGGGGTTTTGTCCAAGAGACCCAGTACTTC.

The CDR3 DNA follows: TGCGCCAGCAGCCGAGACAGACGTGAAGCTTTCTTT. Its translation is CASSRDRREAFF. This chain uses TRBV4-3 with TRBJ1-1; TRBD1 might be the D (5 bases). This CDR3 is 12 amino acids long. Germline V gives CDR1 LGHNA, CDR2 YSLEER. V lost 4 bases, J lost 7 bases, and 10 bases lay in between.

The gene calls are TRBV3-1 (or the pseudogene TRBV3-2) and TRBJ1-1; D not certain. Per the germline V gene, CDR1 is LGHDT and CDR2 is YNNKEL (reference sequence). The CDR3 contains 14 residues. Trimming left V 4 bases short and J 10 bases short, with 19 bases between. Written as DNA, the CDR3 is TGTGCCAGCAGCCTCCGAACGCAGGTGGATTTAGCTTTCTTT. It is translated as CASSLRTQVDLAFF.

On this clone itself: At the DNA level, this CDR3 is encoded by other sequences in the same sample as well. The chain recombines TRBV12-3 or TRBV12-4 with TRBJ2-7; D is uncertain. V lost 3 bases and J 1 base, leaving 4 bases between the germline ends. This CDR3 is built from 12 residues. The CDR3 here is CASSLTSYEQYF. CDR3 in DNA: TGTGCCAGCAGTTTGACATCCTACGAGCAGTACTTC.

This clone was counted a single time. The chain employs TRBV12-1 and TRBJ1-1; the table's D gene call, TRBD1, was not cross checked with the DNA. TRBV12-1 is flagged as a pseudogene. The CDR3 totals 20 residues. CDR3 nucleotides: TGTGCCAGCAGCTTTAATGCGGGACAGGGTTTGGCCTTAGGAAACACTGAAGCTTTCTTT. Protein product: CASSFNAGQGLALGNTEAFF.

The chain is built from TRBV4-1 and TRBJ2-2; D is unclear. The germline gives CDR1 MGHRA, CDR2 YSYEKL. Trimming took off 0 bases at V and 6 bases at J, with 8 bases between the two ends. The CDR3 loop spans 14 amino acids. This CDR3 is CASSQDFAAGELFF. The DNA of the CDR3 is TGCGCCAGCAGCCAAGATTTTGCGGCCGGGGAGCTGTTTTTT.

This sequence joins TRBV10-2 and TRBJ2-7; 7 bases map to TRBD1. V shed 5 bases and J 2 bases; nucleotides not matched to a gene: 3. Germline values: CDR1 WSHSY, CDR2 SAAADI. The length of the CDR3 is 13 residues. Here the CDR3 reads CASSRQGPYEQYF. The CDR3 DNA reads TGCGCCAGCAGTCGACAGGGACCCTACGAGCAGTACTTC.

The chain carries TRBV19 and TRBJ2-3; 8 bases match TRBD1. V dropped 3 bases and J dropped 0; count of bases not matched to a gene: 5. The CDR3 covers 16 residues. Germline CDR1 and CDR2: LNHDA and SQIVND (reference sequence). The CDR3 DNA reads TGTGCCAGTAGTATCTATCGGACAGGGAGCACAGATACGCAGTATTTT. Translating it yields CASSIYRTGSTDTQYF.

V is TRBV7-3 and J is TRBJ1-1, with 8 bases identical to TRBD1. CDR3 length: 15 amino acids. Germline assignment: CDR1 SGHTA and CDR2 FQGTGA. Trimming took 4 bases from V and 1 from J; bases not matched to a gene: 5. The CDR3 sequence is CASSSQGVGNTEAFF. The CDR3 coding sequence is TGTGCCAGCAGCTCACAGGGGGTAGGGAACACTGAAGCTTTCTTT. Using reference TRBV7-3 and TRBJ1-1 for the parts outside the CDR3, the full variable domain is GAGVSQTPSNKVTEKGKYVELRCDPISGHTALYWYRQSLGQGPEFLIYFQGTGAADDSGLPNDRFFAVRPEGSVSTLKIQRTERGDSAVYLCASSSQGVGNTEAFFGQGTRLTVV.

The chain recombines TRBV10-1 with TRBJ1-1; tentatively, D is TRBD1 (5 bases). Trimming pared 2 bases from V and 5 bases from J, leaving 12 bases between. This CDR3 is 14 amino acids long. Germline V gives CDR1 WNHNN, CDR2 SYGVQD (reference sequence). The CDR3 region is CASSEGHLGTEAFF. The CDR3 DNA reads as TGCGCCAGCAGTGAGGGACACTTGGGGACTGAAGCTTTCTTT.

This sequence joins TRBV19 and TRBJ1-1; no clear D. CDR1 and CDR2 from the germline V gene are LNHDA and SQIVND (reference sequence). Deletions cut 7 bases from V and 1 base from J, with 7 bases between. The CDR3 length is 12 residues. The CDR3 sequence is CASIDGNTEAFF. The DNA for the CDR3 is TGTGCCAGTATCGACGGGAACACTGAAGCTTTCTTT. Combining the CDR3 with reference TRBV19 and TRBJ1-1 gives the whole variable domain DGGITQSPKYLFRKEGQNVTLSCEQNLNHDAMYWYRQDPGQGLRLIYYSQIVNDFQKGDIAEGYSVSREKKESFPLTVTSAQKNPTAFYLCASIDGNTEAFFGQGTRLTVV.

The CDR3, as DNA: TGTGCCAGCAGCGGGAGTACTGGGGGCGCGAACACTGAAGCTTTCTTT. Translation gives CASSGSTGGANTEAFF. The chain employs TRBV9 and TRBJ1-1, with D possibly matching TRBD1 (6 bases). The CDR3 has 16 amino acids. Trimming pared 3 bases from V and 1 base from J, leaving 16 bases between. The germline V gene encodes CDR1 SGDLS and CDR2 YYNGEE.

This clone occurred once. The chain carries TRBV18 and TRBJ1-1, with D unresolved. In germline, CDR1 is KGHSH, CDR2 LQKENI. This CDR3 is 15 amino acids long. V was clipped by 2 bases and J by 0 bases, with 10 bases between them. In nucleotides, the CDR3 is TGTGCCAGCTCACCAAAGAGGGAGCTGAACACTGAAGCTTTCTTT. Protein product: CASSPKRELNTEAFF.

J is TRBJ1-2 and V is TRBV9; 7 bases align to TRBD1. The germline V gene has CDR1 SGDLS and CDR2 YYNGEE. With V trimmed by 4 bases and J by 7 bases, 13 bases remained unmatched. The CDR3 extends over 15 amino acids. The CDR3 protein is CASSPRSDRAAGYTF. The CDR3 region has the DNA TGTGCCAGCAGCCCCCGTAGTGACAGGGCGGCTGGCTACACCTTC. Combining the CDR3 with reference TRBV9 and TRBJ1-2 gives the whole variable domain DSGVTQTPKHLITATGQRVTLRCSPRSGDLSVYWYQQSLDQGLQFLIQYYNGEERAKGNILERFSAQQFPDLHSELNLSSLELGDSALYFCASSPRSDRAAGYTFGSGTRLTVV.

The chain couples TRBV23-1 to TRBJ1-1, with TRBD1 as a possible D gene (5 bases). TRBV23-1 counts as an open reading frame of uncertain function. The CDR3 extends over 15 amino acids. Trimming shortened V by 3 bases and J by 5 bases, and 16 bases separated the two germline ends. Here the CDR3 reads CASSHGQGEGTEAFF. The CDR3 DNA follows: TGCGCCAGCAGTCATGGTCAGGGAGAAGGAACTGAAGCTTTCTTT.

The chain joins TRBV28 to TRBJ1-5; D is unclear. Germline-derived CDR1 and CDR2 are MDHEN and SYDVKM. Between the trimmed V and J ends, which lost 1 base and 0 bases, there was a span of 25 bases. This CDR3 spans 21 amino acids. The CDR3 loop is CASSLFAASFKAFSSNQPQHF. CDR3 in DNA: TGTGCCAGCAGTTTATTCGCGGCATCTTTCAAGGCTTTTAGTAGCAATCAGCCCCAGCATTTT.

V is TRBV2 and J is TRBJ1-1; D uncertain. CDR1 and CDR2 from the germline V gene are SNHLY and FYNNEI. CDR3 length: 14 amino acids. V dropped 1 base and J dropped 4 bases, with 10 bases sitting between them. In DNA, the CDR3 is TGTGCCAGCAGTGAAGGCCTTCCCCCCACTGAAGCTTTCTTT. Protein sequence: CASSEGLPPTEAFF.

The V gene is TRBV28, the J gene TRBJ2-7; 9 bases align to TRBD1. J gave up 4 bases and V 6 bases, and 7 bases lay outside the gene matches. CDR1 is MDHEN and CDR2 is SYDVKM in the germline V gene. This CDR3 is built from 14 residues. The CDR3 bases are TGTGCCAGCAGCGTGGCACAGGGGGCGTACGAGCAGTACTTC. This translates into CASSVAQGAYEQYF.

The chain links TRBV20-1 to TRBJ1-1; no firm D call. Trimming cost V 3 bases and J 2 bases, with 7 bases left between them. Germline CDR1 is DFQATT and CDR2 is SNEGSKA (reference sequence). This CDR3 is built from 12 residues. The CDR3 region is CSASRANTEAFF. The CDR3 DNA follows: TGCAGTGCTAGTAGGGCTAACACTGAAGCTTTCTTT.

V is TRBV7-6 and J is TRBJ2-7; D is possibly TRBD2 (5 bases). There are 15 residues in the CDR3. Trimming cost V 2 bases and J 4 bases, with 15 bases left between them. The germline V gene has CDR1 SGHVS and CDR2 FNYEAQ. The CDR3 DNA reads TGTGCCAGCAGCTTACAATCGGGGTCGCCGTACGAGCAGTACTTC. Translation gives CASSLQSGSPYEQYF.

DNA of the CDR3: TGCGCCAGCAGCACCCCGAGGGGCCCCTCTGGAAACACCATATATTTT. As protein: CASSTPRGPSGNTIYF. The V gene is TRBV4-1, the J gene TRBJ1-3; tentatively, D is TRBD1 (5 bases). Trimming left V 5 bases short and J 0 bases short, with 14 bases between. Germline V gene sequence: CDR1 MGHRA, CDR2 YSYEKL. The CDR3 loop spans 16 amino acids.

A word on this clone: The sample has other DNA sequences that encode this CDR3 too. The chain joins TRBV18 to TRBJ1-5; no firm D call. This CDR3 comprises 16 residues. V shed 0 bases and J shed 0 bases, with 9 bases lying between them. CDR1 and CDR2 from the germline V gene are KGHSH and LQKENI. The CDR3 coding sequence is TGTGCCAGCTCACCACCCGGACTGAATAGCAATCAGCCCCAGCATTTT. This translates into CASSPPGLNSNQPQHF.

J is TRBJ2-7 and V is TRBV4-1; D might be TRBD1 (6 bases). The CDR3 loop spans 12 amino acids. V lost 2 bases and J lost 9, with 11 bases in between. Germline V gene sequence: CDR1 MGHRA, CDR2 YSYEKL. CDR3 amino acids: CASSQNREAQYF. In nucleotides, the CDR3 is TGCGCCAGCAGCCAAAACAGGGAAGCGCAGTACTTC.

The chain has TRBV12-3 or TRBV12-4 and TRBJ1-5; D ambiguous. Trimming cost V 6 bases and J 5 bases, with 8 bases left between them. This CDR3 is 12 amino acids long. CDR3 sequence: CASSQTDQPQHF. The CDR3 DNA is TGTGCCAGCAGCCAAACAGATCAGCCCCAGCATTTT.

The chain joins TRBV19 to TRBJ1-6; no definite D call. From germline, CDR1 is LNHDA and CDR2 SQIVND (reference sequence). The CDR3 runs 15 residues. Trimming took 6 bases from V and 6 from J, leaving 15 bases between them. CDR3 protein: CASSGRAAANSPLHF. Written as DNA, the CDR3 is TGTGCCAGTAGCGGTCGGGCGGCCGCTAATTCACCCCTCCACTTT.

This clone was recorded at least ten times. The CDR3: CSALKTATLDGYTF. Written as DNA, the CDR3 is TGCAGCGCTCTTAAGACAGCGACCTTGGATGGCTACACCTTC. The chain recombines TRBV29-1 with TRBJ1-2; possible D gene TRBD1, 5 bases. The germline V gene encodes CDR1 SQVTM and CDR2 ANQGSEA. This CDR3 has 14 amino acids. Deletions cut 7 bases from V and 6 bases from J, with 21 bases between.